The 2 T cell receptor beta chains below all came from one sample that was sequenced in a study of neurological immune-mediated disorders. TCRdb analysed the 5' RACE reads with MiXCR anew, one entry per CDR3 protein. The sample includes fewer than 40,000 distinct CDR3 sequences, approximately 13% seen only once; the top ten take roughly 2.3%. Time point in this sample: longitudinal time-point 2. The sample comprised PBMCs. The receptor source for this set is a woman aged 40 to 50 in good health.

This clonotype has at least ten counts. This chain uses TRBV14 with TRBJ2-1; tentative D call: TRBD1 (6 bases). Trimming removed 2 bases at V and 14 bases at J, with 13 bases between. The CDR3 spans 12 residues. From germline, CDR1 is SGHDN and CDR2 FVKESK. CDR3 sequence: CASSQSAGVEFF. The DNA of the CDR3 is TGTGCCAGCAGCCAATCGGCAGGGGTTGAGTTCTTC.

At least ten counts were recorded for this clonotype. This sequence joins TRBV6-2 or TRBV6-3 and TRBJ2-5; TRBD2 agrees at 9 bases. The CDR3 runs to 15 residues. The junction had 12 bases not matched to a gene; V was cut back by 6 bases and J by 7 bases. Germline-derived CDR1 and CDR2 are MNHEY and SVGEGT. The CDR3 DNA is TGTGCCAGCAGAACAGCGGGGGGTCTGGGGGGGACCCAGTACTTC. Its protein product is CASRTAGGLGGTQYF.